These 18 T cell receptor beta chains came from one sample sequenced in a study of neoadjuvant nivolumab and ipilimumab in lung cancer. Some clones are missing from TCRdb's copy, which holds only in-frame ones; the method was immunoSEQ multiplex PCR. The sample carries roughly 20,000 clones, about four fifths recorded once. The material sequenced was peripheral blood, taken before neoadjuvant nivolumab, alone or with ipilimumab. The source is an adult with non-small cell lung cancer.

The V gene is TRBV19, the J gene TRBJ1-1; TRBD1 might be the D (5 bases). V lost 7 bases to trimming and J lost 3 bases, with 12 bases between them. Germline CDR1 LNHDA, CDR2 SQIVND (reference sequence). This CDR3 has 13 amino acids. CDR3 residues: CASTLAGDTEAFF. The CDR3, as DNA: TGTGCCAGTACTCTAGCGGGGGACACTGAAGCTTTCTTT.

The CDR3 coding sequence is TGTGCCAGCAGCCTATCCAGGAGGTACACCGGGGAGCTGTTTTTT. Translated, it gives CASSLSRRYTGELFF. The chain combines TRBV14 with TRBJ2-2; D perhaps matches TRBD2 (5 bases). Germline V gene lookup returns CDR1 SGHDN and CDR2 FVKESK. V was shortened by 4 bases and J by 3 bases, with 12 bases between the two germline ends. The CDR3 spans 15 residues.

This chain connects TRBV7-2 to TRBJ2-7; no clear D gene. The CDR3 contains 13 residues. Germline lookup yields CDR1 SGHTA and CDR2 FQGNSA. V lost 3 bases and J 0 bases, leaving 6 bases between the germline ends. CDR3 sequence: CASSFIRSYEQYF. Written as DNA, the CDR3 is TGTGCCAGCAGCTTTATACGCTCCTACGAGCAGTACTTC.

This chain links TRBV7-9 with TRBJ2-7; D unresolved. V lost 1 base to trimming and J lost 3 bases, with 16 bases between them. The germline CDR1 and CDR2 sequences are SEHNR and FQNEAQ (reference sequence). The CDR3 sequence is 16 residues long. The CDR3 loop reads CASSLGSLHLGYEQYF. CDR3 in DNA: TGTGCCAGCAGCTTAGGTTCTTTGCATCTCGGCTACGAGCAGTACTTC.

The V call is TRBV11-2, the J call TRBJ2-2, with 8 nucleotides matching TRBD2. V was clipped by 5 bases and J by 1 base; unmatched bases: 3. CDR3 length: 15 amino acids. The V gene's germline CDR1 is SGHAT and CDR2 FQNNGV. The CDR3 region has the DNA TGTGCCAGCAGCCTAGCGGGCCGGAACACCGGGGAGCTGTTTTTT. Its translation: CASSLAGRNTGELFF. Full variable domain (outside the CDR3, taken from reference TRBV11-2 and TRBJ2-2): EAGVAQSPRYKIIEKRQSVAFWCNPISGHATLYWYQQILGQGPKLLIQFQNNGVVDDSQLPKDRFSAERLKGVDSTLKIQPAKLEDSAVYLCASSLAGRNTGELFFGEGSRLTVL.

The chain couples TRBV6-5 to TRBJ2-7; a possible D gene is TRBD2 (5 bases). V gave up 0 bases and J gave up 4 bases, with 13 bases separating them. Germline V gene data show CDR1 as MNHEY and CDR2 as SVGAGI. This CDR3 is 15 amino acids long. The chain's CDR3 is CASSYSHGLLYEQYF. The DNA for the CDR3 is TGTGCCAGCAGTTACTCGCACGGACTTCTTTACGAGCAGTACTTC.

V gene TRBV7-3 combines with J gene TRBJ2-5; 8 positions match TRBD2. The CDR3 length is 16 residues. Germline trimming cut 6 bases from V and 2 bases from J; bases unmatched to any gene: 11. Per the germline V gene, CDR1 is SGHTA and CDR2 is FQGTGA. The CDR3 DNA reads TGTGCCAGCAGTCAATCGGGGGCTAGCGGGCAAGAGACCCAGTACTTC. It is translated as CASSQSGASGQETQYF.

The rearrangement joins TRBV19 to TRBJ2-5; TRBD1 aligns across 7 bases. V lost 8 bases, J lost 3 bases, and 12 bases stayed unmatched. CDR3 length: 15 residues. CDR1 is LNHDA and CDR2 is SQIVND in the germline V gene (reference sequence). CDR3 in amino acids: CASDSGTVPEETQYF. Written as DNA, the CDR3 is TGTGCCAGTGATTCCGGGACAGTACCAGAAGAGACCCAGTACTTC.

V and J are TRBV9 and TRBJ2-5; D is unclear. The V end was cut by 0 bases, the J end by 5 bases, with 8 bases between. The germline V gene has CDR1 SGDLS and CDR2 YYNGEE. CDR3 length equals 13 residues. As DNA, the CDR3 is TGTGCCAGCAGCGTAGGGCCTTCGGAGACCCAGTACTTC. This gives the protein CASSVGPSETQYF.

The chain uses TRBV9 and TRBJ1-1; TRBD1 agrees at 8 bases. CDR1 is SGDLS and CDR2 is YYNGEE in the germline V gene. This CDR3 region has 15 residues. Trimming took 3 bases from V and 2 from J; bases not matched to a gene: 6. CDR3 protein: CASSESDRVNTEAFF. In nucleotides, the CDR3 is TGTGCCAGCAGCGAGTCGGACAGGGTTAACACTGAAGCTTTCTTT.

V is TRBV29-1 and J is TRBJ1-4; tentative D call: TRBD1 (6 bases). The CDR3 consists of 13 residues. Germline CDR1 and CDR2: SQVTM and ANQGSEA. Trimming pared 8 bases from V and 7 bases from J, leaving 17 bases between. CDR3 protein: CSFSEGVGEKLFF. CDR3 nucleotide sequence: TGCAGCTTCTCGGAGGGGGTGGGTGAAAAACTGTTTTTT.

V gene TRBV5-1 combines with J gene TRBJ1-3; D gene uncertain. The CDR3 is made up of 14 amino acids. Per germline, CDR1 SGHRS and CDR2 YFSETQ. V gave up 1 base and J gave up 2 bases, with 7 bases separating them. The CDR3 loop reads CASSLRAPGNTIYF. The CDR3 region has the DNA TGCGCCAGCAGCTTGCGGGCTCCTGGAAACACCATATATTTT.

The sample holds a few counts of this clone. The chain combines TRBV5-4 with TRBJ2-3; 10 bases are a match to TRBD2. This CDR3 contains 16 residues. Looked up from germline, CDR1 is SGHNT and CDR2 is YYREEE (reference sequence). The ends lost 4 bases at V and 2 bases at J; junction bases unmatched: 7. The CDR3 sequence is CASSLALAGVTDTQYF. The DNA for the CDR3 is TGTGCCAGCAGCCTAGCCCTAGCGGGAGTCACAGATACGCAGTATTTT.

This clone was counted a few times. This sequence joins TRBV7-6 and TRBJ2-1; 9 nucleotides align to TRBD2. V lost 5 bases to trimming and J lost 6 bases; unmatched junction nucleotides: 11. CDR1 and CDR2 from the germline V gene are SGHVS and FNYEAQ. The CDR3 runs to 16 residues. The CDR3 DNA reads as TGTGCCAGCAGCGGCAGGGGGACTAGCCTTGGCAATGAGCAGTTCTTC. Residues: CASSGRGTSLGNEQFF.

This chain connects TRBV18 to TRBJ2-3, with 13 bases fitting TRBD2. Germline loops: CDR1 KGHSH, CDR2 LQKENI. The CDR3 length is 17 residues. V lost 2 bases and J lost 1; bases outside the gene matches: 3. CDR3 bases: TGTGCCAGCTCACCAGGGACTAGCGGGATGGGCACAGATACGCAGTATTTT. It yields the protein CASSPGTSGMGTDTQYF.

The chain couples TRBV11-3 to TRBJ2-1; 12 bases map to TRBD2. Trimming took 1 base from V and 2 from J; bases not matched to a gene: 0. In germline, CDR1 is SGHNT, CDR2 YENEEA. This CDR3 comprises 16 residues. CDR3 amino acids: CASSLGLAGAYNEQFF. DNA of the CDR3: TGTGCCAGCAGCTTAGGACTAGCGGGGGCCTACAATGAGCAGTTCTTC.

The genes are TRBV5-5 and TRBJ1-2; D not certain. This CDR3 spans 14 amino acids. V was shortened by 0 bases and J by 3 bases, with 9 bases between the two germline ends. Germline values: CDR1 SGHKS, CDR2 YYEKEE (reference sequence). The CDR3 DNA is TGTGCCAGCAGCTTGGCCGGCTTGGACTATGGCTACACCTTC. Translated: CASSLAGLDYGYTF.

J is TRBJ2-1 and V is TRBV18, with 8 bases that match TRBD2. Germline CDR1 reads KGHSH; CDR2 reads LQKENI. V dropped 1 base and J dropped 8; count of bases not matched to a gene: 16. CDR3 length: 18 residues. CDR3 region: CASSPRRRTGLVSDEQFF. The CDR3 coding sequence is TGTGCCAGCTCACCACGTAGGCGGACGGGACTAGTTTCCGATGAGCAGTTCTTC.